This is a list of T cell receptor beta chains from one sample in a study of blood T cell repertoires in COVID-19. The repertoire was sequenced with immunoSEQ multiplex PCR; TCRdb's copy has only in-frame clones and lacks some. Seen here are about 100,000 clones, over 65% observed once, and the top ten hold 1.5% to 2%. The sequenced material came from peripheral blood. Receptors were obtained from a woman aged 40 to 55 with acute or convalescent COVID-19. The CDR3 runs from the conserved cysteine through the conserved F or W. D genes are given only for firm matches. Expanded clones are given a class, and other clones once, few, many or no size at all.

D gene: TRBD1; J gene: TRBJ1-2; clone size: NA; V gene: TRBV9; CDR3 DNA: TGTGCCAGCAGCTCACCAGGGGGTTATGGCTACACCTTC; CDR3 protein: CASSSPGGYGYTF
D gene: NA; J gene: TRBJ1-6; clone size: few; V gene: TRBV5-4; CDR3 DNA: TGTGCCAGCAGCAGGGACAATGTAAAGGGTTCACCCCTCCACTTT; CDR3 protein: CASSRDNVKGSPLHF
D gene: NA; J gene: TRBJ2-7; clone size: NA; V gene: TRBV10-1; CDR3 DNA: TGCGCCAGCAGTTCCGGGACACTCTACGAGCAGTACTTC; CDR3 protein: CASSSGTLYEQYF
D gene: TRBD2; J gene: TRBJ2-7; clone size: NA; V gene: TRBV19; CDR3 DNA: TGTGCCAGTAGTCAATTTGGGGGGGTCTCCTACGAGCAGTACTTC; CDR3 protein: CASSQFGGVSYEQYF
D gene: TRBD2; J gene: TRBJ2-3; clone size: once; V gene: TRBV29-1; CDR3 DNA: TGCAGCGTGCCGTCGGGGGGGCGGTTAACAGATACGCAGTATTTT; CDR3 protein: CSVPSGGRLTDTQYF
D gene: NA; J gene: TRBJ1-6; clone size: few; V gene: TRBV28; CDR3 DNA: TGTGCCAGCAGCTCAAGAAGAATCAGTTCACCCCTCCACTTT; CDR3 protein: CASSSRRISSPLHF
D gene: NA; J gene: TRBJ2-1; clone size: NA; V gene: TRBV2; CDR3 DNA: TGTGCCAGCTTGCAGCAGGGCTTTGGAGAGCAGTTCTTC; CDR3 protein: CASLQQGFGEQFF
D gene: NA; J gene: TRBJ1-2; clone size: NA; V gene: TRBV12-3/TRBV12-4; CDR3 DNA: TGTGCCAGCAGCCCCGGGGGATTACTGGGCTACACCTTC; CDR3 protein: CASSPGGLLGYTF
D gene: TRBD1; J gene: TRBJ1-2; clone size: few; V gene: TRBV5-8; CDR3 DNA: TGTGCCAGCAGCTTGAGCCAGGGGGATGGCTACACCTTC; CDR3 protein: CASSLSQGDGYTF
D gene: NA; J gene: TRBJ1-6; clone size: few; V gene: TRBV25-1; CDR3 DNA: TGTGCCAGCAGTGAAACGTACAGAATAGAACCCCTCCACTTT; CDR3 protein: CASSETYRIEPLHF
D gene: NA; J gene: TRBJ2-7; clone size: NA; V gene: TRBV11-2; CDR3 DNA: TGTGCCAGCAGCTCCTACAGGCAACCCTACGAGCAGTACTTC; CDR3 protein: CASSSYRQPYEQYF
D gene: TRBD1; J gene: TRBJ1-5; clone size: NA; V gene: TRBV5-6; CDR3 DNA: TGTGCCAGCAGCTTAAGAGCGACAGGGTTGCTGCGGCAGCCCCAGCATTTT; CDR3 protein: CASSLRATGLLRQPQHF
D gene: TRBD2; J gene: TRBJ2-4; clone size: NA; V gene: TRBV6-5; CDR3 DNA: TGTGCCAGCAGCCGACTAGCGGGGGACATTCAGTACTTC; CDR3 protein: CASSRLAGDIQYF
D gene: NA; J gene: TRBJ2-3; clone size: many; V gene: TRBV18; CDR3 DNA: TGTGCCAGCTCACCCGTGGAGTGGGGCACAGATACGCAGTATTTT; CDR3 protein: CASSPVEWGTDTQYF
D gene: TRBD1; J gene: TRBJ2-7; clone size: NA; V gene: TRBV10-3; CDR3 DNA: TGTGCCATCAGTGAGGGGACAGGGGCATCCAAGTCATCCTACGAGCAGTACTTC; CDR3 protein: CAISEGTGASKSSYEQYF
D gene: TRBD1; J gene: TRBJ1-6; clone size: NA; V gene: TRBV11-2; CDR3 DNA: TGTGCCAGCAGCTTGGACAGGTTCGGTTCACCCCTCCACTTT; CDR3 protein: CASSLDRFGSPLHF
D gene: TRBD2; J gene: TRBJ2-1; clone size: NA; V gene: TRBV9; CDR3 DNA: TGTGCCAGCAGCGCCGGGGGGAGCTCCTACAATGAGCAGTTCTTC; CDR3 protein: CASSAGGSSYNEQFF
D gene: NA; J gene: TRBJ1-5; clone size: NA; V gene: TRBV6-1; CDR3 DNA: TGTGCCAGCAGTGAAGCGACAGGAACTGCATTCTATAGCAATCAGCCCCAGCATTTT; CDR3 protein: CASSEATGTAFYSNQPQHF
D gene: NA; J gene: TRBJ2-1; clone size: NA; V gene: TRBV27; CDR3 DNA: TGTGCCAGCAGTTTCGGAGGCAACAATGAGCAGTTCTTC; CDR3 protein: CASSFGGNNEQFF
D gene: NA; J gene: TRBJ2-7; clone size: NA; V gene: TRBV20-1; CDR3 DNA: TGCAGTGCTAGTTCCGCTGTCGGGTACGAGCAGTACTTC; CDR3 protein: CSASSAVGYEQYF
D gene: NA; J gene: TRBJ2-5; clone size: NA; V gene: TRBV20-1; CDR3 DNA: TGCAGTGCCTATCAGGGGGGGACCCAGTACTTC; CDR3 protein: CSAYQGGTQYF
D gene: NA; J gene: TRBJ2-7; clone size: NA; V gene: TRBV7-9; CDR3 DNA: TGTGCCAGCAGCTTAGGGAGCACTGGGGAGCAGTACTTC; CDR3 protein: CASSLGSTGEQYF
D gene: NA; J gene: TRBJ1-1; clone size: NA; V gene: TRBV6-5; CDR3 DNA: TGTGCCAGCAGAGCGGACAGAACGGGGGGCACTGAAGCTTTCTTT; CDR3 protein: CASRADRTGGTEAFF
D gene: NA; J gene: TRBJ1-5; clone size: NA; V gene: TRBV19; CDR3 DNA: TGTGCCAGTCGAAAGGTAGGGGTGGATCAGCCCCAGCATTTT; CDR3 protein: CASRKVGVDQPQHF
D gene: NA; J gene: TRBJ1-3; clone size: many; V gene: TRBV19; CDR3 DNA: TGTGCCAGTAGTAATGCGGCGCGGACAGCCGGAAACACCATATATTTT; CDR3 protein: CASSNAARTAGNTIYF
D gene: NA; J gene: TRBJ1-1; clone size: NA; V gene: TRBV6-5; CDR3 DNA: TGTGCCAGCAGACGGACAAGGAACACTGAAGCTTTCTTT; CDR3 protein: CASRRTRNTEAFF
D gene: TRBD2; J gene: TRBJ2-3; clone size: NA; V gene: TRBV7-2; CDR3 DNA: TGTGCCAGCAGCTCCACCGGACTAGCGGGGGGAATCGATACGCAGTATTTT; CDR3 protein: CASSSTGLAGGIDTQYF
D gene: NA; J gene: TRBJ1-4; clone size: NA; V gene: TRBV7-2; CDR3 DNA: TGTGCCAGCAGCCGGGACATGGGGGAAAAACTGTTTTTT; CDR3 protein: CASSRDMGEKLFF
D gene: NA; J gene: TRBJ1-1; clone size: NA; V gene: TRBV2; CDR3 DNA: TGTGCCAGCAGTGAAGGAGCAGCGGAGAACACTGAAGCTTTCTTT; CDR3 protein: CASSEGAAENTEAFF
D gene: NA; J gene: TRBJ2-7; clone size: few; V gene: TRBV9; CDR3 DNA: TGTGCCAGCAGCGTAGCTGACGTCGGGTGGTCGGCTTACTACGAGCAGTACTTC; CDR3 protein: CASSVADVGWSAYYEQYF
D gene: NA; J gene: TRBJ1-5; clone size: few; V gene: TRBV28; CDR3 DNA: TGTGCCAGCAGTCTCACAGGTAGCAATCAGCCCCAGCATTTT; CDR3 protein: CASSLTGSNQPQHF
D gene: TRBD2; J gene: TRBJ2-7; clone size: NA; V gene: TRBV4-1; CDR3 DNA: TGCGCCAGCAGCCAAGAGGGGAGGGTGGCGGGCGAGCAGTACTTC; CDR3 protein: CASSQEGRVAGEQYF
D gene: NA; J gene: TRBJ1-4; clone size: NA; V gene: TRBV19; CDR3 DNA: TGTGCCAGTAGTACGGGAGTCTCCGGCGCAACTAATGAAAAACTGTTTTTT; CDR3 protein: CASSTGVSGATNEKLFF
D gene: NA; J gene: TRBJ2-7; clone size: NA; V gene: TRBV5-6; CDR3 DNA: TGTGCCAGCAGCGAACACACGGACACCCGGTCGTACGAGCAGTACTTC; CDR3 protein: CASSEHTDTRSYEQYF
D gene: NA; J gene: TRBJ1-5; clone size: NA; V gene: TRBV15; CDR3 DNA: TGTGCCACCAGCAGAGATGACAGGCAAAATCAGCCCCAGCATTTT; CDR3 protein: CATSRDDRQNQPQHF
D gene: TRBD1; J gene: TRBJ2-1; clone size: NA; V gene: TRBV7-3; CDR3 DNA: TGTGCCAGCAGCTTAGCGACCGGGACAGGGGGCTACAATGAGCAGTTCTTC; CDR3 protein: CASSLATGTGGYNEQFF
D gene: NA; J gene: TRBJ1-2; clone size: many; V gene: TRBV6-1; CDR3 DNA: TGTGCCAGCAGTGACGGGGGATCTAAGGATGGCTACACCTTC; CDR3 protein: CASSDGGSKDGYTF
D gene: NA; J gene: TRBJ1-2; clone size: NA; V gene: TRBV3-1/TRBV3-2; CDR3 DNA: TGTGCCAGCAGCCAAGTTGCGGGGGACGGTGCAGTGGGCTACACCTTC; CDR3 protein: CASSQVAGDGAVGYTF